The 9 T cell receptor beta chains in this list originate from one sample, sequenced in a study of blood T cell repertoires in COVID-19. Sequenced by immunoSEQ multiplex PCR; TCRdb stores in-frame clones only, minus some. Here the sample spans hundreds of thousands of clones, roughly 85% being singletons. Specimen: peripheral blood. The receptors come from a woman under 40 with active or convalescent COVID-19.

Comment on this clone: Other DNA sequences from this sample encode an identical CDR3 as well. This rearrangement joins TRBV6-5 to TRBJ2-5, with a tentative D call TRBD1 (6 bases). The CDR3 loop spans 13 amino acids. The V gene's germline CDR1 is MNHEY and CDR2 SVGAGI. V lost 2 bases, J lost 4 bases, and 8 bases lay in between. CDR3: CASSYLGGETQYF. CDR3 nucleotides: TGTGCCAGCAGTTACCTAGGGGGAGAGACCCAGTACTTC.

The chain couples TRBV27 to TRBJ1-1; possible D gene TRBD1, 6 bases. Trimming took off 4 bases at V and 4 bases at J, with 13 bases between the two ends. Germline CDR1 reads MNHEY; CDR2 reads SMNVEV (reference sequence). The CDR3 covers 14 residues. The CDR3 sequence is CASSSGDEVTEAFF. The CDR3 nucleotides are TGTGCCAGCAGTTCAGGGGACGAGGTCACTGAAGCTTTCTTT.

The rearrangement joins TRBV6-2 or TRBV6-3 to TRBJ2-2; maybe TRBD2 (6 bases). V lost 4 bases, J lost 7 bases, and 13 bases lay in between. CDR3 size: 14 residues. Germline CDR1 reads MNHEY; CDR2 reads SVGEGT. The CDR3 DNA reads TGTGCCAGCAGTTTGCCGGGGGTGGGCGGGGAGCTGTTTTTT. Translated: CASSLPGVGGELFF.

V gene TRBV19 combines with J gene TRBJ1-2, with D perhaps matching TRBD1 (6 bases). This CDR3 is 13 amino acids long. The ends were cut back, 5 bases at V and 4 bases at J, with 11 bases in the middle. The germline V gene has CDR1 LNHDA and CDR2 SQIVND (reference sequence). The CDR3 is CASSLDSLYGYTF. The CDR3 coding sequence is TGTGCCAGTAGTCTGGACAGCCTCTATGGCTACACCTTC.

The V and J genes are TRBV4-1 and TRBJ1-1, with 8 positions matching TRBD1. The CDR3 has 15 amino acids. V trimming: 2 bases; J trimming: 5 bases; junction bases outside the gene matches: 7. Germline CDR1 reads MGHRA; CDR2 reads YSYEKL. CDR3 DNA: TGCGCCAGCAGCCAACAACAGGGGGACCGGACTGAAGCTTTCTTT. This translates into CASSQQQGDRTEAFF.

The chain has TRBV7-8 and TRBJ1-2; no reliable D call. Germline-derived CDR1 and CDR2 are SGHVS and FQNEAQ. V dropped 1 base and J dropped 7 bases, with 13 bases sitting between them. CDR3 length: 14 residues. CDR3 sequence (DNA): TGTGCCAGCAGCTTAGTACCGGGGTGGGGTGGCTACACCTTC. This translates into CASSLVPGWGGYTF.

The chain links TRBV30 to TRBJ1-1; 11 bases are shared with TRBD1. Trimming at V came to 5 bases and at J to 1 base, leaving 6 bases not matched to a gene. In germline, CDR1 is GTSNPN, CDR2 SVGIG (reference sequence). This CDR3 region has 15 residues. The CDR3 is CAWGDRGFKNTEAFF. Here the CDR3 DNA reads TGTGCCTGGGGGGACAGGGGGTTCAAGAACACTGAAGCTTTCTTT.

The chain couples TRBV18 to TRBJ1-1; no definite D call. Trimming stripped 0 bases from V and 1 base from J, with 6 bases between. This CDR3 contains 14 residues. Germline V CDR1 and CDR2: KGHSH, LQKENI. Here the CDR3 reads CASSPPSRNTEAFF. DNA of the CDR3: TGTGCCAGCTCACCACCGTCCAGGAACACTGAAGCTTTCTTT.

The chain couples TRBV4-2 to TRBJ2-7; possible D gene TRBD1, 5 bases. Germline V gene lookup returns CDR1 LGHNA and CDR2 YNFKEQ. This CDR3 is built from 14 residues. Trimming shortened V by 0 bases and J by 7 bases, and 13 bases separated the two germline ends. CDR3 nucleotides: TGTGCCAGCAGCCAAGATCGCAGGGAAGGGGAGCAGTACTTC. Translating it yields CASSQDRREGEQYF.